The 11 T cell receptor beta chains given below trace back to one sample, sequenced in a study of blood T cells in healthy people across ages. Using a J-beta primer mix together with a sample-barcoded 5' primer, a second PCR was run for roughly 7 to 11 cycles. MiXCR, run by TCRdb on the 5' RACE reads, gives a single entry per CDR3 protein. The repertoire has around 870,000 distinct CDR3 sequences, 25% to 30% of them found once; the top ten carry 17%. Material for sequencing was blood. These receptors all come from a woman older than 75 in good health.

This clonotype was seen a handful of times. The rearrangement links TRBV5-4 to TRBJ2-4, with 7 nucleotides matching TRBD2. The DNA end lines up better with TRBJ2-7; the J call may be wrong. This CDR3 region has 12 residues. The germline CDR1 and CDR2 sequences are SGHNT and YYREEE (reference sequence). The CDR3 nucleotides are TGTGCGCTTCGGCGGGGGACCTACGAGCAGTACTTC. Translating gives CALRRGTYEQYF.

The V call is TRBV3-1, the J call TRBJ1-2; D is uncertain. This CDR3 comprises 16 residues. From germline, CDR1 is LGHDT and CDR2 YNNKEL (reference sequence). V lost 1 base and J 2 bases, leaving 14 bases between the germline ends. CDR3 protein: CASSQGPGWANYGYTF. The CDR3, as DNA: TGTGCCAGCAGCCAAGGCCCGGGGTGGGCCAACTATGGCTACACCTTC.

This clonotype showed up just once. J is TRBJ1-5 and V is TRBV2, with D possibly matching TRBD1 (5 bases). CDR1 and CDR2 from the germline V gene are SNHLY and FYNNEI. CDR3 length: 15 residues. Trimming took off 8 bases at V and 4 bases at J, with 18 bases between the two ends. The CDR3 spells CASGNGRVMNQPQHF. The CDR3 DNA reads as TGTGCCAGCGGCAATGGCAGGGTGATGAATCAGCCCCAGCATTTT.

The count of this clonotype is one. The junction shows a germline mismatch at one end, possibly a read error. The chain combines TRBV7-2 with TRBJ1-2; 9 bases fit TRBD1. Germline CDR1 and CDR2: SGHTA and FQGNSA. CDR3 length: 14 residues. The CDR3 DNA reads TGTGCCTGCAGCTTAGCGGACAGGGGCTATGGCTACACCTTC. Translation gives CACSLADRGYGYTF.

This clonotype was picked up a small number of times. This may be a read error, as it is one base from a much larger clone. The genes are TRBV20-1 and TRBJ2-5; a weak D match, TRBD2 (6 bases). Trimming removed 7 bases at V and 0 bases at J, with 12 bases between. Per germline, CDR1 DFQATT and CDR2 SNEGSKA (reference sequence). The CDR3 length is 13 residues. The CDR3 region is CSGPAGHQETQYF. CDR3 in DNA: TGCAGTGGACCAGCGGGTCACCAAGAGACCCAGTACTTC.

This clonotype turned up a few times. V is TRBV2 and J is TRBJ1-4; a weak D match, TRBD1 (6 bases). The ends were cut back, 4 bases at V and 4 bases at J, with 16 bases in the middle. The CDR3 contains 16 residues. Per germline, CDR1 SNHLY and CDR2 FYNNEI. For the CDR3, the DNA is TGTGCCAGCAGTGTTAGTACAGGGTTCGGTAATGAAAAACTGTTTTTT. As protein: CASSVSTGFGNEKLFF.

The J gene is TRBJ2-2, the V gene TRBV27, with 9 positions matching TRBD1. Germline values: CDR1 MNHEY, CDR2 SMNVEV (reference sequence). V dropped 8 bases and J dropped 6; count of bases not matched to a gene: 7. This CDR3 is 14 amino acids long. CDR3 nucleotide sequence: TGTGCCAGCCGTGGACAGGGGAGTTCCGGGGAGCTGTTTTTT. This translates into CASRGQGSSGELFF.

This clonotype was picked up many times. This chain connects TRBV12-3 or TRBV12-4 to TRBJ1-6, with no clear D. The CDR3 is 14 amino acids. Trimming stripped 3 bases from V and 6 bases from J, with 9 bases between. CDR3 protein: CASSLGISNSPLHF. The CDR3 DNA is TGTGCCAGCAGTTTGGGAATCAGTAATTCACCCCTCCACTTT.

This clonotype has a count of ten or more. CDR3 in amino acids: CASSLQRDIQYF. CDR3 coding DNA: TGTGCCAGCAGCCTCCAACGCGACATTCAGTACTTC. The rearrangement links TRBV7-2 to TRBJ2-4; D uncertain. Trimming stripped 5 bases from V and 8 bases from J, with 10 bases between. Germline CDR1 is SGHTA and CDR2 is FQGNSA. The CDR3 is 12 residues long.

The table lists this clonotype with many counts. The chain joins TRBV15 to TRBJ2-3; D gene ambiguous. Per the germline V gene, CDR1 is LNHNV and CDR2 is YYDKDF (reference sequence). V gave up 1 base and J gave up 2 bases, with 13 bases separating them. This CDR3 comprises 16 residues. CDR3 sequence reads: CATSRAGRPDTDTQYF. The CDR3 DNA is TGTGCCACCAGCAGAGCTGGGCGTCCGGACACAGATACGCAGTATTTT. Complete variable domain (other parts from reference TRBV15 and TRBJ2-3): DAMVIQNPRYQVTQFGKPVTLSCSQTLNHNVMYWYQQKSSQAPKLLFHYYDKDFNNEADTPDNFQSRRPNTSFCFLDIRSPGLGDTAMYLCATSRAGRPDTDTQYFGPGTRLTVL.

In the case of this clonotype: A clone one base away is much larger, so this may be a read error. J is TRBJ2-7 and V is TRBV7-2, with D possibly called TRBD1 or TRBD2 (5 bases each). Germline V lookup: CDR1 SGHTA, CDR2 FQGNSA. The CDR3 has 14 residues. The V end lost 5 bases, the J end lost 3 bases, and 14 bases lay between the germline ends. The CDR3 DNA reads TGTGCCAGCAGCGCAGGGTTTCGGGGCTACGAGCAGTACTTC. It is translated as CASSAGFRGYEQYF.